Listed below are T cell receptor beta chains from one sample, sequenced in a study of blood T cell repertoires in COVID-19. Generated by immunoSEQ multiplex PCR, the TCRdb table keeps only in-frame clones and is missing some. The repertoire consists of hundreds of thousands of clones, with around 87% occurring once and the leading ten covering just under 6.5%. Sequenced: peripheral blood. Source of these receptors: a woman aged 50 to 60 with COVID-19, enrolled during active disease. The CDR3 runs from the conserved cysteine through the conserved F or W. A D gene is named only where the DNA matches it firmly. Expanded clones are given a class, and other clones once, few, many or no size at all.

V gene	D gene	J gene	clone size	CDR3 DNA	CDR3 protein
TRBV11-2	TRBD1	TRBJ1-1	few	TGTGCCAGCACCGACAATCTCCGGACAGGGACAACTGAAGCTTTCTTT	CASTDNLRTGTTEAFF
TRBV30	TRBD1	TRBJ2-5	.	TGTGCCTCGACAGGGGGCCCCTTGGGGGAGACCCAGTACTTC	CASTGGPLGETQYF
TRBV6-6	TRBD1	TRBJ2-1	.	TGTGCCAGCAGTGACCGACAGGGAGCTTTTTTCTTC	CASSDRQGAFFF
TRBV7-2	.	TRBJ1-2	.	TGTGCCAGCAGCTTCAAAGGGGACTATGGCTACACCTTC	CASSFKGDYGYTF
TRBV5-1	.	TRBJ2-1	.	TGCGCCAGCAGTCCTGGGAGAAGCTCCTACAATGAGCAGTTCTTC	CASSPGRSSYNEQFF
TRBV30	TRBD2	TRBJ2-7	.	TGTGCCTGGTCTCGACTAGCGCCCTACGAGCAGTACTTC	CAWSRLAPYEQYF
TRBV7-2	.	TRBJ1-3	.	TGTGCCAGCAGCGCCAGGGCGTTCTCTGGAAACACCATATATTTT	CASSARAFSGNTIYF
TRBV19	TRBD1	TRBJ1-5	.	TGTGCCAGCAGGACAGGGGCCGGGACATATAGCAATCAGCCCCAGCATTTT	CASRTGAGTYSNQPQHF
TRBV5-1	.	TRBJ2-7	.	TGCGCCAGCAGCATTACAGGAGACTACGAGCAGTACTTC	CASSITGDYEQYF
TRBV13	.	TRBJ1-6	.	TGTGCCAGCAGCTTGGGACAACAAAATTCACCCCTCCACTTT	CASSLGQQNSPLHF
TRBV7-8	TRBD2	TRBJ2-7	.	TGTGCCAGCAGCTTAGCTAGCGGGACAAATAGCGGGAGTAAACGGGAGCAGTACTTC	CASSLASGTNSGSKREQYF
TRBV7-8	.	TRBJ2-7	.	TGTGCCAGCAGCTTAGGCGGGACTTACTACGAGCAGTACTTC	CASSLGGTYYEQYF
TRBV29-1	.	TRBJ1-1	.	TGCAGCGTTGAAGAGAGGGGGGGACCCCCTGAAGCTTTCTTT	CSVEERGGPPEAFF
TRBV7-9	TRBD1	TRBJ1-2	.	TGTGCCAGCAGCTTAGCGGGACAGGGCTATGGCTACACCTTC	CASSLAGQGYGYTF
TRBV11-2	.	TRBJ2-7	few	TGTGCCAGCAGCTTAGGGGGCCACGAGCAGTACTTC	CASSLGGHEQYF
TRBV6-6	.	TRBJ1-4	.	TGTGCCAGCAGAACACCCGCAACTAATGAAAAACTGTTTTTT	CASRTPATNEKLFF
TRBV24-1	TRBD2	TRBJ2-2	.	TGTGCCACCAGTATGGGAGGGGATCCCACCGGGGAGCTGTTTTTT	CATSMGGDPTGELFF
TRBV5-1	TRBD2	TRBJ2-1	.	TGCGCCAGCAGCTCCCAGGGAGCGGGGGGAAACAATGAGCAGTTCTTC	CASSSQGAGGNNEQFF
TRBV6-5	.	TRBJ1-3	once	TGTGCCAGCAGCCTCCGGGACACCCCTGGAAACACCATATATTTT	CASSLRDTPGNTIYF
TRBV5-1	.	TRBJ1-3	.	TGCGCCAGCAGGACCGGGACACACTCTGGAAACACCATATATTTT	CASRTGTHSGNTIYF
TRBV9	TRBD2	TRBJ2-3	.	TGTGCCAGCAGCGTAGACCCACTAGCGGGGGGAAGGGATACGCAGTATTTT	CASSVDPLAGGRDTQYF
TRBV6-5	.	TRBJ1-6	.	TGTGCCAGCAGTTACTGGGTGGAGGTTAATTCACCCCTCCACTTT	CASSYWVEVNSPLHF
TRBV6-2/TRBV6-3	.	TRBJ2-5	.	TGTGCCAGCAGTTACTCTCGGACGGGGATAGAGACCCAGTACTTC	CASSYSRTGIETQYF
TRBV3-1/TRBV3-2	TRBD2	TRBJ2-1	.	TGTGCCAGCAGCCAAGTAGTGGCTAGCGGGAGAACCTACAATGAGCAGTTCTTC	CASSQVVASGRTYNEQFF
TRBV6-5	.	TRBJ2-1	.	TGTGCCAGCAGTTACTATACCGGGACTTTTGAGCAGTTCTTC	CASSYYTGTFEQFF
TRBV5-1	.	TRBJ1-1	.	TGCGCCAGCAGCTTGGCAGGGGCGATAATGAACACTGAAGCTTTCTTT	CASSLAGAIMNTEAFF
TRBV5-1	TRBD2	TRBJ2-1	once	TGCGCCAGCAGCTTAGCTAGCGGGAGGGTTAATGAGCAGTTCTTC	CASSLASGRVNEQFF